The 15 T cell receptor beta chains below all came from one sample that was sequenced in a study of CD8+ T cells in alopecia areata. Extracted RNA was reverse transcribed into cDNA, the sequencing template. Generated by immunoSEQ multiplex PCR, the TCRdb table keeps only in-frame clones and is missing some. The sample shows 150,000 to 200,000 clones, about three fifths of them seen only once. Treatment in this sample: oral pan-JAK inhibitor, 5-10 mg twice daily. The sequenced sample was CD4+ T cells sorted from blood, obtained at week 4, from a patient treated with tofacitinib. These receptors were obtained from a human donor with alopecia areata.

The chain combines TRBV6-1 with TRBJ2-5; perhaps D is TRBD1 or TRBD2 (7 bases each). Germline V gene data show CDR1 as MNHNS and CDR2 as SASEGT. The CDR3 sequence is 14 residues long. The V end was cut by 5 bases, the J end by 4 bases, with 14 bases between. Here the CDR3 reads CASSSGGAGETQYF. CDR3 nucleotides: TGTGCCAGCAGTTCAGGGGGGGCCGGAGAGACCCAGTACTTC.

This clone was picked up one time. The chain links TRBV29-1 to TRBJ1-1; D not certain. Germline V CDR1 and CDR2: SQVTM, ANQGSEA. Trimming removed 4 bases from V and 0 bases from J, with 9 bases in between. The CDR3 has 13 residues. The CDR3 coding sequence is TGCAGCGTTGTACGGGGAATGAACACTGAAGCTTTCTTT. It yields the protein CSVVRGMNTEAFF. The complete variable domain, with remaining parts taken from reference TRBV29-1 and TRBJ1-1, reads SAVISQKPSRDICQRGTSLTIQCQVDSQVTMMFWYRQQPGQSLTLIATANQGSEATYESGFVIDKFPISRPNLTFSTLTVSNMSPEDSSIYLCSVVRGMNTEAFFGQGTRLTVV.

The chain combines TRBV27 with TRBJ2-7; D not resolved. CDR3 length equals 15 residues. CDR1 is MNHEY, CDR2 SMNVEV, per germline (reference sequence). The V end was cut by 7 bases, the J end by 0 bases, with 16 bases between. The CDR3 region is CASTVGAGLSYEQYF. In nucleotides, the CDR3 is TGTGCCAGCACGGTGGGTGCCGGGCTCTCCTACGAGCAGTACTTC.

Note on this clone: Other DNA sequences within the sample encode an identical CDR3. This chain links TRBV7-9 with TRBJ2-7; a weak D match, TRBD2 (6 bases). The CDR3 is made up of 13 amino acids. Per the germline V gene, CDR1 is SEHNR and CDR2 is FQNEAQ (reference sequence). The V gene lost 0 bases and the J gene lost 3 bases, with 6 bases spanning the gap. The CDR3 nucleotides read TGTGCCAGCAGCTTAGCGGGGGGCTACGAGCAGTACTTC. Its translation is CASSLAGGYEQYF.

The chain carries TRBV27 and TRBJ2-3, with D possibly matching TRBD1 (6 bases). This CDR3 contains 15 residues. The germline gives CDR1 MNHEY, CDR2 SMNVEV (reference sequence). V shed 8 bases and J shed 2 bases, with 17 bases lying between them. CDR3 residues: CASGLRTAHTDTQYF. The CDR3 nucleotides read TGTGCCAGCGGCCTGAGGACAGCACACACAGATACGCAGTATTTT.

V is TRBV29-1 and J is TRBJ2-7; TRBD1 or TRBD2 may be the D gene (5 bases each). The CDR3 runs to 12 residues. V was trimmed by 6 bases and J by 7 bases, leaving 16 bases between them. From germline, CDR1 is SQVTM and CDR2 ANQGSEA. CDR3 coding DNA: TGCAGCGTGGGGGACCTAAGTAGGGAGCAGTACTTC. It yields the protein CSVGDLSREQYF.

V usage is TRBV15 and J usage is TRBJ2-3; D uncertain. V gave up 0 bases and J gave up 10 bases, with 14 bases separating them. From germline, CDR1 is LNHNV and CDR2 YYDKDF (reference sequence). CDR3 length: 14 amino acids. The CDR3, as DNA: TGTGCCACCAGCAGAGATCGGAAAGGACCGGCGCAGTATTTT. This encodes CATSRDRKGPAQYF.

This clone was seen only a few times. This chain links TRBV6-6 with TRBJ2-5, with 7 bases aligning to TRBD1. The V gene's germline CDR1 is MNHNY and CDR2 SVGAGI (reference sequence). V shed 6 bases, J shed 7 bases, and the junction held 8 bases outside the gene matches. The CDR3 contains 13 residues. The CDR3 DNA sequence: TGTGCCAGCAGCCACGGGACAGAGGGGACCCAGTACTTC. This translates into CASSHGTEGTQYF.

The chain is built from TRBV30 and TRBJ1-6, with 7 bases matching TRBD1. From germline, CDR1 is GTSNPN and CDR2 SVGIG (reference sequence). The CDR3 runs to 13 residues. Losses at the gene ends were 3 bases for V and 8 bases for J; bases not matched to a gene: 4. CDR3 loop: CAWRDRVDSPLHF. The CDR3 DNA sequence: TGTGCCTGGAGAGACAGGGTGGATTCACCCCTCCACTTT.

The rearrangement links TRBV30 to TRBJ2-7; 9 nucleotides agree with TRBD1. The CDR3 runs to 15 residues. Losses at the gene ends were 3 bases for V and 5 bases for J; bases not matched to a gene: 11. Germline-derived CDR1 and CDR2 are GTSNPN and SVGIG (reference sequence). CDR3: CAWSAGGTGSDEQYF. The CDR3 DNA reads as TGTGCCTGGAGCGCTGGGGGGACAGGGTCTGACGAGCAGTACTTC.

This clone was recorded a few times. The chain links TRBV7-2 to TRBJ1-2; no firm D call. Germline lookup yields CDR1 SGHTA and CDR2 FQGNSA. V lost 5 bases and J lost 2, with 9 bases in between. The CDR3 spans 13 residues. CDR3 loop: CASSPDGNYGYTF. In nucleotides, the CDR3 is TGTGCCAGCAGCCCGGACGGAAACTATGGCTACACCTTC.

This rearrangement joins TRBV29-1 to TRBJ2-3; 8 bases are a match to TRBD1. The germline V gene has CDR1 SQVTM and CDR2 ANQGSEA. V gave up 5 bases and J gave up 6 bases; unmatched junction bases: 4. The CDR3 consists of 12 residues. CDR3: CSVIRGPDTQYF. The CDR3 DNA reads TGCAGCGTTATCAGGGGGCCGGATACGCAGTATTTT.

The chain is built from TRBV5-1 and TRBJ2-5; D unresolved. The V end was cut by 5 bases, the J end by 3 bases, with 11 bases between. There are 13 residues in the CDR3. Germline values: CDR1 SGHRS, CDR2 YFSETQ. The chain's CDR3 is CASRAGEKETQYF. For the CDR3, the DNA is TGCGCCAGCAGGGCAGGAGAGAAAGAGACCCAGTACTTC.

This chain joins TRBV10-3 and TRBJ1-5; D remains ambiguous. V lost 0 bases, J lost 5 bases, and 20 bases lay in between. This CDR3 spans 18 amino acids. Germline V gene data show CDR1 as ENHRY and CDR2 as SYGVKD. The CDR3 loop reads CAISESLEEQERHQPQHF. DNA for the CDR3: TGTGCCATCAGTGAGTCCCTAGAGGAGCAGGAGAGGCATCAGCCCCAGCATTTT.

This clone was seen a few times. The gene calls are TRBV2 and TRBJ1-4; possible D gene TRBD1, 5 bases. CDR1 and CDR2 from the germline V gene are SNHLY and FYNNEI. Trimming removed 4 bases from V and 7 bases from J, with 10 bases in between. The CDR3 has 13 residues. For the CDR3, the DNA is TGTGCCAGCAGTGTTATGGGACTTGAAAAACTGTTTTTT. Translated: CASSVMGLEKLFF.